The 24 T cell receptor beta chains presented below share a single source sample, sequenced in a study of blood T cell repertoires in COVID-19. Generated by immunoSEQ multiplex PCR, the TCRdb table keeps only in-frame clones and is missing some. In the table there are roughly 180,000 clones, approximately 85% of which are singletons. Specimen: peripheral blood. All receptors derive from a man at least 80 years old with COVID-19, enrolled during active disease.

The chain uses TRBV7-8 and TRBJ2-7; 10 bases are shared with TRBD1. Germline CDR1 and CDR2: SGHVS and FQNEAQ. V dropped 5 bases and J dropped 3; count of bases not matched to a gene: 7. The length of the CDR3 is 15 residues. The CDR3 region has the DNA TGTGCCAGCAGCGACCGGGACAGGGGTCGCTACGAGCAGTACTTC. This translates into CASSDRDRGRYEQYF. The whole variable domain, remainder taken from reference TRBV7-8 and TRBJ2-7, is GAGVSQSPRYKVAKRGQDVALRCDPISGHVSLFWYQQALGQGPEFLTYFQNEAQLDKSGLPSDRFFAERPEGSVSTLKIQRTQQEDSAVYLCASSDRDRGRYEQYFGPGTRLTVT.

The rearrangement uses TRBV5-8 and TRBJ1-2; 7 positions agree with TRBD1. The ends lost 3 bases at V and 6 bases at J; junction bases unmatched: 8. The CDR3 has 14 residues. Germline lookup yields CDR1 SGHTS and CDR2 YDEGEE. The chain's CDR3 is CASSSLDRKDGYTF. The DNA for the CDR3 is TGTGCCAGCAGCTCCTTGGACAGGAAGGATGGCTACACCTTC. The whole variable domain, filled in from reference TRBV5-8 and TRBJ1-2, reads EAGVTQSPTHLIKTRGQQATLRCSPISGHTSVYWYQQALGLGLQFLLWYDEGEERNRGNFPPRFSGRQFPNYSSELNVNALELEDSALYLCASSSLDRKDGYTFGSGTRLTVV.

The chain couples TRBV28 to TRBJ1-1; D possibly corresponds to TRBD1 (5 bases). The CDR3 totals 13 residues. CDR1 and CDR2 from the germline V gene are MDHEN and SYDVKM. Trimming left V 4 bases short and J 4 bases short, with 10 bases between. CDR3 bases: TGTGCCAGCAGTTCGGCGGGGGGCACTGAAGCTTTCTTT. Its protein product is CASSSAGGTEAFF.

This chain connects TRBV19 to TRBJ2-1, with TRBD1 matching over 12 bases. The CDR3 is 15 residues long. V shed 9 bases, J shed 7 bases, and the junction held 10 bases outside the gene matches. Germline loops: CDR1 LNHDA, CDR2 SQIVND (reference sequence). CDR3 sequence: CASAARDRGQNEQFF. Written as DNA, the CDR3 is TGTGCCAGCGCGGCCCGGGACAGGGGGCAAAATGAGCAGTTCTTC.

The V call is TRBV4-1, the J call TRBJ1-5; TRBD1 agrees at 7 bases. The germline gives CDR1 MGHRA, CDR2 YSYEKL. The V gene end was trimmed by 2 bases and the J gene end by 1 base; junction bases not matched to a gene: 11. The CDR3 contains 18 residues. The CDR3: CASSQSPGTGVSNQPQHF. CDR3 bases: TGCGCCAGCAGCCAATCTCCCGGAACAGGGGTGAGCAATCAGCCCCAGCATTTT.

V is TRBV6-6 and J is TRBJ1-4, with TRBD1 matching 8 bases. Trimming took 5 bases from V and 1 from J; bases not matched to a gene: 12. Germline V gene sequence: CDR1 MNHNY, CDR2 SVGAGI (reference sequence). This CDR3 is 18 amino acids long. The CDR3 region is CASSPLWTGSKTNEKLFF. In nucleotides, the CDR3 is TGTGCCAGCAGTCCGCTCTGGACAGGGAGTAAAACTAATGAAAAACTGTTTTTT.

J is TRBJ2-7 and V is TRBV23-1; D possibly corresponds to TRBD1 (6 bases). TRBV23-1 is reported as an ORF; its role is uncertain. The V and J ends lost 6 bases and 3 bases respectively, with 24 bases between them. The CDR3 is 17 residues long. The DNA of the CDR3 is TGCGCCAGCAGCGAATCTCTTGGGACAAGCATCATCTACGAGCAGTACTTC. Translation: CASSESLGTSIIYEQYF.

In DNA, the CDR3 is TGTGCCAGCAGTTTTCGGACTAGCGGGGTCTCCTACGAGCAGTACTTC. Its translation is CASSFRTSGVSYEQYF. The chain uses TRBV6-5 and TRBJ2-7; 12 bases line up with TRBD2. Germline V CDR1 and CDR2: MNHEY, SVGAGI. This CDR3 is built from 16 residues. Trimming took 4 bases from V and 0 from J; bases not matched to a gene: 4.

V is TRBV12-5 and J is TRBJ1-6; tentative D call: TRBD1 (6 bases). CDR1 LGHNT and CDR2 FRNRAP come from the germline V gene. The CDR3 is 16 amino acids. Trimming removed 1 base at V and 8 bases at J, with 15 bases between. The CDR3 nucleotides read TGTGCTAGTGGTTTGGCCCGGACAAGGGGGTATTCACCCCTCCACTTT. Amino acids: CASGLARTRGYSPLHF.

The chain recombines TRBV19 with TRBJ1-1, with 10 nucleotides matching TRBD1. V was clipped by 10 bases and J by 4 bases; unmatched bases: 6. The CDR3 totals 13 residues. The germline V gene encodes CDR1 LNHDA and CDR2 SQIVND (reference sequence). The DNA for the CDR3 is TGTGCCACTGGACAGGGGGGTTCCACTGAAGCTTTCTTT. It yields the protein CATGQGGSTEAFF.

The V gene is TRBV5-1, the J gene TRBJ2-7; maybe TRBD2 (5 bases). Trimming shortened V by 0 bases and J by 5 bases, and 12 bases separated the two germline ends. The CDR3 runs to 14 residues. CDR1 and CDR2 from the germline V gene are SGHRS and YFSETQ. The CDR3 loop is CASSLEGLGNEQYF. The CDR3 DNA follows: TGCGCCAGCAGCTTGGAAGGGCTCGGGAACGAGCAGTACTTC.

This clone occurred a few times. V and J are TRBV11-3 and TRBJ2-2, with D possibly TRBD1 on 5 matching bases. The germline V and J ends were trimmed by 1 base and 3 bases, with 6 bases remaining between them. Per the germline V gene, CDR1 is SGHNT and CDR2 is YENEEA. This CDR3 is built from 14 residues. Written as DNA, the CDR3 is TGTGCCAGCAGCTTAGCAGGGTACACCGGGGAGCTGTTTTTT. As protein: CASSLAGYTGELFF.

This clone occurred a few times. The chain carries TRBV10-3 and TRBJ1-2; 7 positions match TRBD1. Trimming removed 0 bases from V and 5 bases from J; junction bases left unmatched: 12. The CDR3 sequence is 17 residues long. From germline, CDR1 is ENHRY and CDR2 SYGVKD. CDR3 coding DNA: TGTGCCATCAGTGAGTCTGAACAGGGGCGGATGAGATATGGCTACACCTTC. Its translation: CAISESEQGRMRYGYTF.

The J gene is TRBJ1-1, the V gene TRBV19; 9 bases fit TRBD1. The CDR3 extends over 15 amino acids. V was clipped by 4 bases and J by 1 base; unmatched bases: 4. CDR1 is LNHDA and CDR2 is SQIVND in the germline V gene (reference sequence). The CDR3 DNA follows: TGTGCCAGTAGTAAGGACAGGGGTTCGAACACTGAAGCTTTCTTT. Translation gives CASSKDRGSNTEAFF.

The chain employs TRBV18 and TRBJ2-3; D gene ambiguous. With 2 bases removed from V and 2 bases from J, the gap between germline ends came to 8 bases. Germline V gives CDR1 KGHSH, CDR2 LQKENI. The length of the CDR3 is 14 residues. DNA of the CDR3: TGTGCCAGCTCACCAGTCAGAAACACAGATACGCAGTATTTT. This gives the protein CASSPVRNTDTQYF.

This chain links TRBV5-4 with TRBJ1-1, with 7 bases fitting TRBD1. In germline, CDR1 is SGHNT, CDR2 YYREEE (reference sequence). The CDR3 sequence is 15 residues long. The junction had 4 bases not matched to a gene; V was cut back by 0 bases and J by 2 bases. The CDR3 bases are TGTGCCAGCAGCTTGGTCGACAGGGTAAACACTGAAGCTTTCTTT. The encoded protein is CASSLVDRVNTEAFF.

The chain has TRBV4-3 and TRBJ1-2; 8 bases align to TRBD1. Germline V gene data show CDR1 as LGHNA and CDR2 as YSLEER. This CDR3 region has 16 residues. V shed 4 bases, J shed 1 base, and the junction held 8 bases outside the gene matches. CDR3: CASSLEPGQVNYGYTF. In DNA, the CDR3 is TGCGCCAGCAGCCTCGAACCGGGACAGGTTAACTATGGCTACACCTTC.

This sequence joins TRBV3-1 (or the pseudogene TRBV3-2) and TRBJ2-7; D ambiguous. The CDR3 extends over 12 amino acids. CDR1 LGHDT and CDR2 YNNKEL come from the germline V gene (reference sequence). V lost 3 bases and J lost 2, with 5 bases in between. The CDR3 sequence is CASSHSAYEQYF. DNA for the CDR3: TGTGCCAGCAGCCATTCAGCCTACGAGCAGTACTTC.

The V call is TRBV5-1, the J call TRBJ1-1; 10 bases are a match to TRBD1. This CDR3 spans 15 amino acids. Germline CDR1 and CDR2: SGHRS and YFSETQ. The ends lost 0 bases at V and 5 bases at J; junction bases unmatched: 4. The CDR3 coding sequence is TGCGCCAGCAGCTTGGAGGACAGGGGGAGTACTGAAGCTTTCTTT. This gives the protein CASSLEDRGSTEAFF. The variable domain in full, with the rest retrieved from reference TRBV5-1 and TRBJ1-1, is KAGVTQTPRYLIKTRGQQVTLSCSPISGHRSVSWYQQTPGQGLQFLFEYFSETQRNKGNFPGRFSGRQFSNSRSEMNVSTLELGDSALYLCASSLEDRGSTEAFFGQGTRLTVV.

The chain couples TRBV29-1 to TRBJ1-2; D is possibly TRBD1 (6 bases). Germline assignment: CDR1 SQVTM and CDR2 ANQGSEA. V was trimmed by 4 bases and J by 1 base, leaving 10 bases between them. This CDR3 is 13 amino acids long. The CDR3 sequence: CSVVRGNNYGYTF. DNA for the CDR3: TGCAGCGTTGTGAGGGGGAATAACTATGGCTACACCTTC. The entire variable domain, with the rest obtained from reference TRBV29-1 and TRBJ1-2, is as follows: SAVISQKPSRDICQRGTSLTIQCQVDSQVTMMFWYRQQPGQSLTLIATANQGSEATYESGFVIDKFPISRPNLTFSTLTVSNMSPEDSSIYLCSVVRGNNYGYTFGSGTRLTVV.

The gene calls are TRBV28 and TRBJ2-6; a possible D gene is TRBD1 (7 bases). The CDR3 is made up of 15 amino acids. Trimming shortened V by 6 bases and J by 2 bases, and 11 bases separated the two germline ends. Per the germline V gene, CDR1 is MDHEN and CDR2 is SYDVKM. CDR3 nucleotide sequence: TGTGCCAGCAGCCCCAGGGGGGCTGGGGCCAACGTCCTGACTTTC. This codes for CASSPRGAGANVLTF.

This clone is a singleton in its sample. The chain is built from TRBV18 and TRBJ2-3; TRBD2 matches 11 bases. CDR3 length equals 16 residues. Germline CDR1 is KGHSH and CDR2 is LQKENI. J gave up 6 bases and V 0 bases, and 5 bases lay outside the gene matches. CDR3 in amino acids: CASSPPPSGGLDTQYF. CDR3 DNA: TGTGCCAGCTCACCACCGCCTAGCGGGGGGCTGGATACGCAGTATTTT.

CDR3 in amino acids: CASSSRGLNTGELFF. The CDR3 DNA reads TGTGCCAGCAGTTCCCGGGGGTTGAACACCGGGGAGCTGTTTTTT. The rearrangement uses TRBV28 and TRBJ2-2; weak D call: TRBD2 (6 bases). In germline, CDR1 is MDHEN, CDR2 SYDVKM. V was pared by 4 bases and J by 1 base, with 10 bases between. The CDR3 has 15 residues.

The table lists this clone with a count of one. The V call is TRBV5-1, the J call TRBJ1-2; maybe TRBD1 (6 bases). CDR1 is SGHRS and CDR2 is YFSETQ in the germline V gene. The CDR3 length is 13 residues. V lost 4 bases and J 5 bases, leaving 12 bases between the germline ends. As DNA, the CDR3 is TGCGCCAGCAGCCTGACTGGACAGTATGGCTACACCTTC. Its translation is CASSLTGQYGYTF.